This T cell receptor beta chain was recovered during a study of blood T cell repertoires in COVID-19. The overall study: PBMCs, B-cell-depleted T cells, or T cells were the source of the cDNA or gDNA that made up the material.

This clone was counted once. In the authors' workflow: Reference gene primer amplification gave nucleated cell count estimates. Generated by immunoSEQ multiplex PCR, the TCRdb table keeps only in-frame clones and is missing some. Clonal size and the V and J genes are those of that table, whereas D and trimming came from the DNA. Among over 150,000 clones, 87% were seen once, and the ten largest hold around 2.4%. Donors in Cohort 3 who had recovered were those with two negative PCRs, healthcare professional clearance, or resolution of their symptoms. The sequenced material came from PBMCs or T cells enriched from blood (not recorded which). The sequence was collected from a woman younger than 45 who had recovered from COVID-19.

The CDR3, as DNA: TGTGCCACCAGTGATCCCATTTACAATGAGCAGTTCTTC. Its translation is CATSDPIYNEQFF. The V call is TRBV24-1, the J call TRBJ2-1; D is uncertain. Trimming took off 3 bases at V and 4 bases at J, with 6 bases between the two ends. CDR3 length equals 13 residues. Germline loops: CDR1 KGHDR, CDR2 SFDVKD.